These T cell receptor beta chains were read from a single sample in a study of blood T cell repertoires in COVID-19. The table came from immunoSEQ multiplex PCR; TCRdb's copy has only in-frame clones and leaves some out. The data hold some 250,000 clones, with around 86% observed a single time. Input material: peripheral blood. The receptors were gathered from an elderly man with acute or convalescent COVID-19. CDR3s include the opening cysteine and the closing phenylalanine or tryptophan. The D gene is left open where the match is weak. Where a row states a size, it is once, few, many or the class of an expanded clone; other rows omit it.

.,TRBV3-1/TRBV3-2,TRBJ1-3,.,TGTGCCAGCAGCCCCGTAGGGAGCTCTGGAAACACCATATATTTT,CASSPVGSSGNTIYF
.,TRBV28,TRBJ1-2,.,TGTGCCAGCAGTTTAGAGGGGCGGGGAGGCTATGGCTACACCTTC,CASSLEGRGGYGYTF
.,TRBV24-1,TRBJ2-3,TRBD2,TGTGCCACCAGTAGCGCGCGGGGGGAATCAGATACGCAGTATTTT,CATSSARGESDTQYF
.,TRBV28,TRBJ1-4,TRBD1,TGTGCCAGCAGCTCCCCGACGTGGGACAGCTATGAAAAACTGTTTTTT,CASSSPTWDSYEKLFF
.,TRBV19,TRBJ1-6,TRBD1,TGTGCCAGTAAGGTCATACAGGGGTCAGGGAATTCACCCCTCCACTTT,CASKVIQGSGNSPLHF
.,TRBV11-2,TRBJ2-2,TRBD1,TGTGCCAGCAGCTTACAGGGGGTTAGGACCGGGGAGCTGTTTTTT,CASSLQGVRTGELFF
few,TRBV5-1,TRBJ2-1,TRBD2,TGCGCCAGCAGCTTGGACCCAGCGGGAGGAATCAATGAGCAGTTCTTC,CASSLDPAGGINEQFF
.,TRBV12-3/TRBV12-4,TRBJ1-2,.,TGTGCCAGCAGTTTGCCAGCACAGGGCTACACCTTC,CASSLPAQGYTF
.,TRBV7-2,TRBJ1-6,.,TGTGCCAGCAGCTTAGGGGCAGGGTCGCGTTCACCCCTCCACTTT,CASSLGAGSRSPLHF
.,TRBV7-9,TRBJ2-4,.,TGTGCCAGCAGCTTTGCTACAGGATCCGCCGGGGCCAAAAACATTCAGTACTTC,CASSFATGSAGAKNIQYF
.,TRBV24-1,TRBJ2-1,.,TGTGCCACCAGTGTACAGGGATCGTCCTCTCCGTACAATGAGCAGTTCTTC,CATSVQGSSSPYNEQFF
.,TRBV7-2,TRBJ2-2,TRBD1,TGTGCCAGCAGCCCTCAGAGGGGGCGAGCCGGGGAGCTGTTTTTT,CASSPQRGRAGELFF
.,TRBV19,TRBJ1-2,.,TGTGCCAGTAAAACGACAGCGCTGGGCTATGGCTACACCTTC,CASKTTALGYGYTF
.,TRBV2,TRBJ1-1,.,TGTGCAGACTCTCAGGGTCCGATGAACACTGAAGCTTTCTTT,CADSQGPMNTEAFF
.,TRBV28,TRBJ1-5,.,TGTGCCAGCAGCCGCGGAGGAAACAATCAGCCCCAGCATTTT,CASSRGGNNQPQHF
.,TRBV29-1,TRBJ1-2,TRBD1,TGCAGCGTTGATAGGACAGGGGGGGACTATGGCTACACCTTC,CSVDRTGGDYGYTF
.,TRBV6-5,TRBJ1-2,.,TGTGCCAGCAGGGAGGGGCGAGGCTACACCTTC,CASREGRGYTF
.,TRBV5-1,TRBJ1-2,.,TGCGCCAGCAGCTTGGAAAGGGGCGTCGATGGCTACACCTTC,CASSLERGVDGYTF
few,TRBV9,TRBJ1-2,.,TGTGCCAGCAGCGCCACGGACTATGGCTACACCTTC,CASSATDYGYTF
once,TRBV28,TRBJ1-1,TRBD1,TGTGCCAGCAGTTCGACAGGGATGAACACTGAAGCTTTCTTT,CASSSTGMNTEAFF
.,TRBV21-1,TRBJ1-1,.,TGTGCCAGCAGCACACCGGGACAGGGACTCATCACTGAAGCTTTCTTT,CASSTPGQGLITEAFF
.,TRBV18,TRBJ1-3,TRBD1,TGTGCCAGCTCATCGGGACAGGGAAACACCATATATTTT,CASSSGQGNTIYF
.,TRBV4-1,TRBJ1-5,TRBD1,TGCGCCAGCAGCGGGCGGACAGGGGAGGATCAGCCCCAGCATTTT,CASSGRTGEDQPQHF
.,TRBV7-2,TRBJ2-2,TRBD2,TGTGCCAGCAGCTTGACTAGCGGGGGCACCGGGGAGCTGTTTTTT,CASSLTSGGTGELFF
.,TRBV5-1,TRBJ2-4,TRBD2,TGCGCCAGCAGCTTGACTAGCGCACGGGGGGACATTCAGTACTTC,CASSLTSARGDIQYF
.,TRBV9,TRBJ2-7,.,TGTGCCAGCAGCCCCCTAGTAGCCGGGTACGAGCAGTACTTC,CASSPLVAGYEQYF
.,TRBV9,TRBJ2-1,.,TGTGCCAGCAGCGTAGTTGTCAGGGGCCCCTACAATGAGCAGTTCTTC,CASSVVVRGPYNEQFF
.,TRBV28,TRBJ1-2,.,TGTGCCAGCAGTTCTACGACAGAAGACTATGGCTACACCTTC,CASSSTTEDYGYTF
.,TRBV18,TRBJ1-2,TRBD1,TGTGCCAGCTCCCTATTCCAGGGGGCGCGGTTGGATTATGACGGCTACACCTTC,CASSLFQGARLDYDGYTF
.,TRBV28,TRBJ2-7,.,TGTGCCAGCAATAAACAGGGCCCTCTAGGCGAGCAGTACTTC,CASNKQGPLGEQYF
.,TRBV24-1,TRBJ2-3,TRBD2,TGTGCCACCAGTGACTTTACTAGCGAGAGCACAGATACGCAGTATTTT,CATSDFTSESTDTQYF
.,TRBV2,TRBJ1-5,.,TGTGCCAGCAGGAGGGTCAATCAGCCCCAGCATTTT,CASRRVNQPQHF
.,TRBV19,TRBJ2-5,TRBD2,TGTGCCAGTAGTAGACTAGCGCTGGAGACCCAGTACTTC,CASSRLALETQYF
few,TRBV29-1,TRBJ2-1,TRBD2,TGCAGCGTAGCGTGGGACAGACTAGCGGGAGACAATGAGCAGTTCTTC,CSVAWDRLAGDNEQFF
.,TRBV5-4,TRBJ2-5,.,TGTGCCAGCAGCTCGAGACTAGAGGGAGAGACCCAGTACTTC,CASSSRLEGETQYF
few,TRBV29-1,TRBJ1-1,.,TGCAGCGTTGGGCCGGGACTCCGAGAGACTGAAGCTTTCTTT,CSVGPGLRETEAFF
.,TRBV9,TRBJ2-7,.,TGTGCCAGCAGTCCGGGTTTCTACGAGCAGTACTTC,CASSPGFYEQYF
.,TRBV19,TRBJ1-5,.,TGTGCCAGTAGTATTGCGGGAGGTATAGGCAATCAGCCCCAGCATTTT,CASSIAGGIGNQPQHF
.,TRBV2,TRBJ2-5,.,TGTGCCAGCAGTGAAGCCCTACAGGCCAACGGTAATACCCAGTACTTC,CASSEALQANGNTQYF
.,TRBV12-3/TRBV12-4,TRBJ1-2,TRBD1,TGTGCCAGCAGTTTAGAGGGGGCGGGTGGCTACACCTTC,CASSLEGAGGYTF
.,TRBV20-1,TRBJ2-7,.,TGCAGTGTAGGGGACTTGGACGAGCAGTACTTC,CSVGDLDEQYF
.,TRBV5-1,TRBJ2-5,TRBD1,TGCGTCTCGAATCAGGGGGCGCAGGAGACCCAGTACTTC,CVSNQGAQETQYF
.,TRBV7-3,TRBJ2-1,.,TGTGCCAGCAGCTCCAGACTGAACAATGAGCAGTTCTTC,CASSSRLNNEQFF
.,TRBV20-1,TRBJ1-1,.,TGCAGTGCTAGGAGGGCCGATGAAGCTTTCTTT,CSARRADEAFF